The sequence of this TCR beta chain was determined in a study of T-cell memory formation after mild COVID-19. Across the study: Each donor largely had its own TCR clusters.

TCRdb re-called the 5' RACE reads through MiXCR, storing one row per CDR3 protein. The sample includes hundreds of thousands of distinct CDR3 sequences, approximately 20% of them seen just once. Concerning this clonotype: Antigen: not known.

CDR3 size: 19 residues. Whole-study findings and limits: Later expanders leaned CD4+, whereas day 15 to 85 contracting clones were balanced CD4/CD8.

Source material: PBMCs or a T cell subset sorted from them (not recorded which). The chain employs TRBV21-1 and TRBJ1-1. TRBV21-1 is an annotated pseudogene. The receptor was isolated from an adult woman who had mild COVID-19 (a few samples of this study predate the infection). Cell type and time point are not known. The CDR3 DNA sequence: TGTGCCAGCAGCAAAGGCGCGGGACGGCTGGATCCCATGAACACTGAAGCTTTCTTT. It encodes CASSKGAGRLDPMNTEAFF.